This T cell receptor (beta chain) was profiled in a study of blood T cell repertoires in COVID-19. Background on the study: Material from acute and convalescent COVID-19 was sourced from the United States, Italy and Spain.

Profiling relied on immunoSEQ multiplex PCR, and the TCRdb table lists in-frame clones only, not all of them. This sample has about 240,000 clones, with approximately 86% found just once. Trimming shortened V by 5 bases and J by 1 base, and 6 bases separated the two germline ends. The CDR3 loop spans 13 amino acids. Germline CDR1 is SGHAT and CDR2 is FQDESV (reference sequence). The receptor was isolated from a woman in her 70s with active or convalescent COVID-19. The V gene is TRBV11-1, the J gene TRBJ1-3; no reliable D call. Sequenced sample: peripheral blood. CDR3 sequence reads: CASSLVSGNTIYF. CDR3 in DNA: TGTGCCAGCAGCCTCGTTTCTGGAAACACCATATATTTT.